A single TCR beta chain is shown here with its context. Its target is unknown. For TCR beta, cDNA was produced by 5'RACE template switching with UMIs. TCRdb re-analyzed the 5' RACE reads; it lists each CDR3 protein once, without DNA. Its table lists some 460,000 distinct CDR3 sequences. This entry is derived from a study of T cells expressing NK-cell markers. Study-level findings and limits: Dominant NKG2C+ clonotype frequencies of roughly 1.0-7.5% of CD8+ T cells were measured in over 5 donors. Leadership of the CD3+CD56-NKG2C+ fraction also belonged to these clonotypes in several donors.

Germline values: CDR1 MDHEN, CDR2 SYDVKM. The CDR3 has 15 residues. The sample consisted of blood T cells: a sorted CD56 or NKG2C T cell subset, CD4+ or CD8+ T cells, or bulk PBMC T cells (not recorded which). The TCR originated in a woman aged 45 to 65 in good health. The chain uses TRBV28 and TRBJ2-3; TCRdb returns TRBD1, unconfirmable since there is no DNA. CDR3 sequence reads: CASSLDGQGTDTQYF.